The entry below describes one TCR beta chain. What it recognizes is unknown. The data originate from a study of beta chain features in type 1 diabetes. J lost 0 bases, V lost 5 bases, and 2 bases had no gene match. In germline, CDR1 is MNHEY, CDR2 SVGAGI. This CDR3 region has 15 residues. Findings and caveats of the study: TCRB CDR3 length was moderately but significantly reduced in all four CD4+ subsets of Type 1 diabetes patients.

Expressed TCRB transcripts were sequenced, since all the RNA that had been isolated was reverse transcribed. Generated by immunoSEQ multiplex PCR, the TCRdb table keeps only in-frame clones and is missing some. Among approximately 240,000 clones listed, 16% were seen once. The authors took one heparinised blood draw, averaging around 120 mL, from each donor. The clonotype originates from a man between 25 and 39 years old with type 1 diabetes. V and J are TRBV6-5 and TRBJ2-3; 10 bases are a match to TRBD2. Sequences were obtained from naive CD4+ T cells from blood. CDR3 protein: CASSGLAASTDTQYF. The CDR3 bases are TGTGCCAGCAGTGGACTAGCGGCTAGCACAGATACGCAGTATTTT.